This T cell receptor beta chain was identified in a study of OX40 agonist ivuxolimab in advanced cancers. The study's findings and limits: People who partly responded at 0.1-3.0 mg/kg had some of the least clonal expansion seen.

The repertoire was sequenced with immunoSEQ multiplex PCR; TCRdb's copy has only in-frame clones and lacks some. This sample has some 71,000 clones, with less than 90% found just once. Individuals having autoimmune disease history or systemic immunosuppression were not enrolled. As to this clone: Its antigen is not identified.

The CDR3 runs to 14 residues. Germline V gives CDR1 SQVTM, CDR2 ANQGSEA. Trimming shortened V by 7 bases and J by 7 bases, and 23 bases separated the two germline ends. The material sequenced was CD4+ or CD8+ T cells sorted from blood, taken in a trial of the OX40 agonist ivuxolimab. The chain recombines TRBV29-1 with TRBJ2-7, with a tentative D call TRBD2 (6 bases). The receptor was isolated from an adult with an advanced solid tumor such as melanoma, head and neck, liver or kidney cancer. The CDR3 DNA sequence: TGCAGCGCCCTAACCAGGGACTCCTCACGGGAGCAGTACTTC. Protein product: CSALTRDSSREQYF.